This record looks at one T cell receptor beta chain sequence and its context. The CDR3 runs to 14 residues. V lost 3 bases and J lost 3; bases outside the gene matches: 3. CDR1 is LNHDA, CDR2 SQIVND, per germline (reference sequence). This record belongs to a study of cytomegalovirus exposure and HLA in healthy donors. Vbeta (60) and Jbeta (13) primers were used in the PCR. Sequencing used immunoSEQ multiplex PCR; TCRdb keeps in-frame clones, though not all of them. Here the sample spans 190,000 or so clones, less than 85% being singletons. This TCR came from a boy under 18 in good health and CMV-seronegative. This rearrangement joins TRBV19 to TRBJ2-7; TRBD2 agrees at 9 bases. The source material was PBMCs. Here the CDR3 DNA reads TGTGCCAGTAGTATTAAAGCGGGAGGCTACGAGCAGTACTTC. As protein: CASSIKAGGYEQYF.